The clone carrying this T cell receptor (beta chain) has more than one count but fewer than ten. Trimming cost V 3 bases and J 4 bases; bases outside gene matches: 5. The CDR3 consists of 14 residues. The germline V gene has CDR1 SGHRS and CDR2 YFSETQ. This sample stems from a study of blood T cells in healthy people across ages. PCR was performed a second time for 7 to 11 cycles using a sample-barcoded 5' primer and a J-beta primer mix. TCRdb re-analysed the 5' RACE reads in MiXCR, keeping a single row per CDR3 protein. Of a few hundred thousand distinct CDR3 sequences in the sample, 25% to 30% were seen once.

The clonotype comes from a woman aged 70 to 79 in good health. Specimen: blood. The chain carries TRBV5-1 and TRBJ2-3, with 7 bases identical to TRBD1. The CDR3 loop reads CASSSGQVSDTQYF. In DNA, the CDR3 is TGCGCCAGCAGCTCCGGACAGGTTTCAGATACGCAGTATTTT. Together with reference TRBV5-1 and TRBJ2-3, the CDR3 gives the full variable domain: KAGVTQTPRYLIKTRGQQVTLSCSPISGHRSVSWYQQTPGQGLQFLFEYFSETQRNKGNFPGRFSGRQFSNSRSEMNVSTLELGDSALYLCASSSGQVSDTQYFGPGTRLTVL.